This T cell receptor beta chain appears in the sequencing data of a study of human T cells and chemical hapten exposure. Background on the study: Per-sample TCR yield variability stemmed mainly from small pooled library volume differences.

The CDR3 loop spans 16 amino acids. The germline CDR1 and CDR2 sequences are SGHDT and YYEEEE. V gave up 2 bases and J gave up 2 bases; unmatched junction bases: 10. Individual cDNA molecules received unique molecular identifiers in the library. TCRdb ran MiXCR on the 5' RACE reads and lists one entry per CDR3 protein. The repertoire includes fewer than 150,000 distinct CDR3 sequences, around 20% of them detected once, and 2.8% sits in the top ten. This clonotype was picked up a small number of times. Someone pulled total RNA out of unfractionated whole blood. The chain joins TRBV5-6 to TRBJ2-7, with 7 positions matching TRBD1. The receptor was derived from a human donor in good health. The CDR3 spells CASSFRSPGQTYEQYF. Here the CDR3 DNA reads TGTGCCAGCAGCTTCCGGAGCCCGGGACAGACCTACGAGCAGTACTTC. Looking up the rest from reference TRBV5-6 and TRBJ2-7 gives the full variable domain: DAGVTQSPTHLIKTRGQQVTLRCSPKSGHDTVSWYQQALGQGPQFIFQYYEEEERQRGNFPDRFSGHQFPNYSSELNVNALLLGDSALYLCASSFRSPGQTYEQYFGPGTRLTVT.